This passage covers 31 T cell receptor beta chains from one sample sequenced in a study of T cells in Graves' hyperthyroidism and ophthalmopathy. TCR beta CDR3 sequences were amplified from RNA transcripts. In the first-round RT-PCR of the TCR CDR3, the HTBI primer set was used. TCRdb passed the multiplex PCR reads through MiXCR, listing each CDR3 protein once. The sample lists about 290,000 distinct CDR3 sequences; approximately 15% were seen once. Sample: blood. These receptors were taken from a woman aged 40-49 years with Graves' hyperthyroidism.

This clonotype showed up many times. CDR3: CASSYSDGGGGYTF. The CDR3, as DNA: TGTGCCAGCAGTTACTCGGATGGAGGGGGCGGCTACACCTTC. This chain joins TRBV6-6 and TRBJ1-2; 7 bases align to TRBD1. Germline values: CDR1 MNHNY, CDR2 SVGAGI (reference sequence). The V segment lost 0 bases and the J segment 8 bases; nucleotides outside the gene matches: 6. The CDR3 is made up of 14 amino acids.

This clonotype was recorded a few times. The chain links TRBV27 to TRBJ2-6, with D maybe TRBD2 (5 bases). Trimming pared 6 bases from V and 4 bases from J, leaving 16 bases between. This CDR3 has 16 amino acids. Germline CDR1 and CDR2: MNHEY and SMNVEV (reference sequence). The chain's CDR3 is CASSPAGPRGANVLTF. The CDR3 DNA reads TGTGCCAGCAGCCCGGCGGGTCCAAGGGGGGCCAACGTCCTGACTTTC.

There are many counts of this clonotype. CDR3 residues: CASSSKTGGETQYF. Written as DNA, the CDR3 is TGTGCCAGCAGTTCCAAGACAGGGGGGGAGACCCAGTACTTC. The rearrangement joins TRBV28 to TRBJ2-5; 9 nucleotides align to TRBD1. The CDR3 sequence is 14 residues long. From germline, CDR1 is MDHEN and CDR2 SYDVKM. V lost 4 bases, J lost 5 bases, and 5 bases stayed unmatched.

The V and J genes are TRBV20-1 and TRBJ2-5, with D uncertain. This CDR3 comprises 14 residues. Trimming pared 2 bases from V and 2 bases from J, leaving 12 bases between. Germline CDR1 is DFQATT and CDR2 is SNEGSKA (reference sequence). The CDR3 spells CSARYQPRQETQYF. For the CDR3, the DNA is TGCAGTGCTAGATATCAGCCCAGACAAGAGACCCAGTACTTC.

This clonotype was picked up a small number of times. The chain couples TRBV20-1 to TRBJ2-1; D tentatively fits TRBD1 or TRBD2 (5 bases each). There are 13 residues in the CDR3. Germline CDR1 and CDR2: DFQATT and SNEGSKA (reference sequence). Trimming pared 6 bases from V and 8 bases from J, leaving 17 bases between. CDR3 sequence (DNA): TGCAGTGCCCTTAAGCCGGGGCGGGATGAGCAGTTCTTC. Amino acid sequence: CSALKPGRDEQFF.

The chain recombines TRBV7-8 with TRBJ2-1; TRBD1 aligns across 9 bases. Germline CDR1 is SGHVS and CDR2 is FQNEAQ. The V gene end was trimmed by 4 bases and the J gene end by 7 bases; junction bases not matched to a gene: 11. This CDR3 is built from 16 residues. In nucleotides, the CDR3 is TGTGCCAGCAGCTCGGGACAGGGCAGGACTAGGAATGAGCAGTTCTTC. This gives the protein CASSSGQGRTRNEQFF. Full variable domain (rest looked up from reference TRBV7-8 and TRBJ2-1): GAGVSQSPRYKVAKRGQDVALRCDPISGHVSLFWYQQALGQGPEFLTYFQNEAQLDKSGLPSDRFFAERPEGSVSTLKIQRTQQEDSAVYLCASSSGQGRTRNEQFFGPGTRLTVL.

This clonotype occurred a few times. This could be a read error, since a much larger clone is one nucleotide away. CDR3 region: CASTQPRQGGHYEQYF. CDR3 bases: TGTGCCAGCACCCAACCCAGACAGGGAGGGCACTACGAGCAGTACTTC. The genes are TRBV7-2 and TRBJ2-7, with D tentatively TRBD1 or TRBD2 (7 bases each). The CDR3 is made up of 16 amino acids. V gave up 7 bases and J gave up 3 bases, with 22 bases separating them. Per the germline V gene, CDR1 is SGHTA and CDR2 is FQGNSA. Looking up the rest from reference TRBV7-2 and TRBJ2-7 gives the full variable domain: GAGVSQSPSNKVTEKGKDVELRCDPISGHTALYWYRQSLGQGLEFLIYFQGNSAPDKSGLPSDRFSAERTGGSVSTLTIQRTQQEDSAVYLCASTQPRQGGHYEQYFGPGTRLTVT.

This clonotype was seen a handful of times. The rearrangement links TRBV19 to TRBJ2-5, with D possibly matching TRBD2 (7 bases). The CDR3 is 16 residues long. Per the germline V gene, CDR1 is LNHDA and CDR2 is SQIVND (reference sequence). V dropped 3 bases and J dropped 1 base, with 15 bases sitting between them. The CDR3 region is CASSMREGTPQETQYF. CDR3 nucleotides: TGTGCCAGTAGTATGAGGGAGGGGACACCCCAAGAGACCCAGTACTTC.

The table lists this clonotype with many counts. The chain combines TRBV6-1 with TRBJ2-1, with TRBD2 as a possible D gene (6 bases). CDR3 length: 14 amino acids. Germline values: CDR1 MNHNS, CDR2 SASEGT. Trimming took off 7 bases at V and 6 bases at J, with 16 bases between the two ends. CDR3 in DNA: TGTGCCAGCAAGGTGCGGGATCTTTTCAATGAGCAGTTCTTC. Translated, it gives CASKVRDLFNEQFF.

Ten or more counts support this clonotype. The V gene is TRBV2, the J gene TRBJ1-1; D ambiguous. The germline V gene has CDR1 SNHLY and CDR2 FYNNEI. The V and J ends lost 4 bases and 1 base respectively, with 7 bases between them. The CDR3 contains 13 residues. The CDR3 sequence: CASSVIQNTEAFF. The DNA for the CDR3 is TGTGCCAGCAGTGTCATACAGAACACTGAAGCTTTCTTT.

This clonotype was recorded a few times. The chain uses TRBV19 and TRBJ2-5; TRBD2 aligns across 7 bases. The CDR3 consists of 14 residues. Germline CDR1 is LNHDA and CDR2 is SQIVND (reference sequence). With 9 bases clipped from V and 6 bases from J, the junction kept 13 bases outside the gene matches. The CDR3 sequence is CASAFLGGGKTQYF. The CDR3 bases are TGTGCCAGCGCTTTTTTGGGGGGGGGAAAGACCCAGTACTTC.

This sequence joins TRBV19 and TRBJ1-1, with D possibly TRBD1 on 5 matching bases. V lost 3 bases and J lost 6, with 14 bases in between. The CDR3 spans 14 residues. Germline V gene data show CDR1 as LNHDA and CDR2 as SQIVND (reference sequence). Here the CDR3 reads CASSIGRVASEAFF. The CDR3 DNA sequence: TGTGCCAGTAGTATTGGCAGGGTAGCTTCTGAAGCTTTCTTT.

This clonotype was counted between two and nine times. V is TRBV19 and J is TRBJ1-2; no clear D gene. The ends were cut back, 0 bases at V and 2 bases at J, with 10 bases in the middle. The CDR3 runs to 15 residues. Germline V lookup: CDR1 LNHDA, CDR2 SQIVND (reference sequence). The DNA for the CDR3 is TGTGCCAGTAGTATAGAGGCAGGATTCAACTATGGCTACACCTTC. Translation: CASSIEAGFNYGYTF. Together with reference TRBV19 and TRBJ1-2, the CDR3 gives the full variable domain: DGGITQSPKYLFRKEGQNVTLSCEQNLNHDAMYWYRQDPGQGLRLIYYSQIVNDFQKGDIAEGYSVSREKKESFPLTVTSAQKNPTAFYLCASSIEAGFNYGYTFGSGTRLTVV.

This clonotype was detected only a few times. This rearrangement joins TRBV4-2 to TRBJ2-7; 8 bases agree with TRBD1. The CDR3 sequence is 16 residues long. Trimming took 3 bases from V and 3 from J; bases not matched to a gene: 10. Looked up from germline, CDR1 is LGHNA and CDR2 is YNFKEQ. As DNA, the CDR3 is TGTGCCAGCAGCCATCTTCTGTGGGACAGGAGCTACGAGCAGTACTTC. It translates to CASSHLLWDRSYEQYF.

This clonotype was seen many times. The chain is built from TRBV18 and TRBJ1-1, with D hard to call. V gave up 2 bases and J gave up 0 bases, with 10 bases separating them. The CDR3 runs 15 residues. Germline V lookup: CDR1 KGHSH, CDR2 LQKENI. This CDR3 reads CASSPSQTMNTEAFF. The CDR3 nucleotides are TGTGCCAGCTCACCAAGTCAGACTATGAACACTGAAGCTTTCTTT.

The chain uses TRBV29-1 and TRBJ1-5; D is undetermined. The V gene's germline CDR1 is SQVTM and CDR2 ANQGSEA. This CDR3 spans 13 amino acids. DNA of the CDR3: TGCAGGCAGGCTAGGGCCGGCAATCAGCCCCAGCATTTT. Residues: CRQARAGNQPQHF.

The chain links TRBV10-3 to TRBJ2-5; D is ambiguous. Germline V gene sequence: CDR1 ENHRY, CDR2 SYGVKD. Trimming took 7 bases from V and 4 from J, leaving 13 bases between them. This CDR3 has 13 residues. DNA for the CDR3: TGTGCCATCAAACATCTTTCCGCAGAGACCCAGTACTTC. Translating gives CAIKHLSAETQYF.

In its sample, this clonotype was seen many times. The chain has TRBV2 and TRBJ1-4, with TRBD1 as a possible D gene (5 bases). The CDR3 is made up of 15 amino acids. Germline-derived CDR1 and CDR2 are SNHLY and FYNNEI. The ends were cut back, 3 bases at V and 0 bases at J, with 8 bases in the middle. CDR3 amino acids: CASSEQGPTNEKLFF. The CDR3 nucleotides read TGTGCCAGCAGTGAGCAGGGCCCAACTAATGAAAAACTGTTTTTT.

This sequence joins TRBV19 and TRBJ2-7; the D gene is possibly TRBD2 (6 bases). The CDR3 sequence is 12 residues long. The germline V gene has CDR1 LNHDA and CDR2 SQIVND (reference sequence). The V end was cut by 4 bases, the J end by 5 bases, with 9 bases between. The CDR3 bases are TGTGCCAGTAGTAGGGGGGACCACGAGCAGTACTTC. This codes for CASSRGDHEQYF.

This clonotype was seen at least ten times. J is TRBJ1-2 and V is TRBV27; D uncertain. V lost 6 bases and J lost 8, with 22 bases in between. The length of the CDR3 is 15 residues. Looked up from germline, CDR1 is MNHEY and CDR2 is SMNVEV (reference sequence). CDR3 sequence: CASRGLKGWNVGYTF. The CDR3 nucleotides are TGTGCCAGCAGAGGATTGAAGGGATGGAATGTGGGCTACACCTTC.

This clonotype was counted a few times. Here the CDR3 DNA reads TGTGCCATCAAAACCGGGATAACAAACACCGGGGAGCTGTTTTTT. This encodes CAIKTGITNTGELFF. V gene TRBV10-3 combines with J gene TRBJ2-2, with D perhaps matching TRBD2 (5 bases). Germline-derived CDR1 and CDR2 are ENHRY and SYGVKD. The V and J ends lost 7 bases and 2 bases respectively, with 14 bases between them. The CDR3 has 15 amino acids.

This clonotype has at least ten counts. The chain links TRBV28 to TRBJ2-7, with 7 bases lining up with TRBD1. From germline, CDR1 is MDHEN and CDR2 SYDVKM. This CDR3 contains 13 residues. The J segment lost 4 bases and the V segment lost 6 bases, leaving 6 bases of the junction unmatched. CDR3 nucleotides: TGTGCCAGCAGGGACAGGCGAACATACGAGCAGTACTTC. This sequence encodes CASRDRRTYEQYF.

This clonotype appeared many times. The V call is TRBV20-1, the J call TRBJ1-2; tentative D call: TRBD1 (5 bases). Per germline, CDR1 DFQATT and CDR2 SNEGSKA (reference sequence). The length of the CDR3 is 12 residues. V dropped 6 bases and J dropped 5 bases, with 13 bases sitting between them. CDR3 bases: TGCAGTGCGATTGGGGCTTCTTATGGCTACACCTTC. Translating it yields CSAIGASYGYTF.

This clonotype was observed at least ten times. The rearrangement links TRBV20-1 to TRBJ1-2; the D is unclear. The V gene's germline CDR1 is DFQATT and CDR2 SNEGSKA (reference sequence). Trimming left V 0 bases short and J 5 bases short, with 4 bases between. The CDR3 is 11 residues long. CDR3 sequence (DNA): TGCAGTGCTAGAGAGGGATATGGCTACACCTTC. It codes for CSAREGYGYTF.

The sample holds many counts of this clonotype. The chain combines TRBV11-2 with TRBJ2-1, with D possibly matching TRBD2 (5 bases). CDR3 length equals 15 residues. Trimming took 1 base from V and 6 from J, leaving 13 bases between them. Germline lookup yields CDR1 SGHAT and CDR2 FQNNGV. CDR3 sequence (DNA): TGTGCCAGCAGCTTAGGACCCGGCGGGCGCAATGAGCAGTTCTTC. This translates into CASSLGPGGRNEQFF.

This clonotype was seen ten or more times. The gene calls are TRBV24-1 and TRBJ2-1, with 12 bases fitting TRBD2. Germline loops: CDR1 KGHDR, CDR2 SFDVKD. The CDR3 has 15 residues. V dropped 7 bases and J dropped 5; count of bases not matched to a gene: 5. The CDR3 DNA follows: TGTGCCACCAGCGGACTAGCGGGGCTAGACAATGAGCAGTTCTTC. It translates to CATSGLAGLDNEQFF.

Ten or more counts support this clonotype. The V gene is TRBV20-1, the J gene TRBJ2-5, with 7 bases identical to TRBD1. The V gene's germline CDR1 is DFQATT and CDR2 SNEGSKA (reference sequence). With V trimmed by 6 bases and J by 5 bases, 12 bases remained unmatched. The length of the CDR3 is 14 residues. The CDR3 loop is CSASRQGLGETQYF. The CDR3 nucleotides are TGCAGTGCAAGCCGACAGGGCCTGGGGGAGACCCAGTACTTC.

The CDR3 DNA reads TGTGCCAGCAGCTCCCCGAGCCTCACAGATACGCAGTATTTT. The encoded protein is CASSSPSLTDTQYF. This chain uses TRBV11-2 with TRBJ2-3; no clear D gene. Germline V lookup: CDR1 SGHAT, CDR2 FQNNGV. The CDR3 is 14 residues long. The ends were cut back, 4 bases at V and 2 bases at J, with 10 bases in the middle.

This clonotype was observed at least ten times. The chain uses TRBV28 and TRBJ1-5; D is undetermined. This CDR3 is 16 amino acids long. Per germline, CDR1 MDHEN and CDR2 SYDVKM. V was shortened by 2 bases and J by 3 bases, with 14 bases between the two germline ends. This chain's CDR3 is CASSLGGSSFNQPQHF. The CDR3 nucleotides are TGTGCCAGCAGTTTAGGCGGCAGCTCTTTCAATCAGCCCCAGCATTTT.

This clonotype showed up many times. The chain has TRBV11-2 and TRBJ2-1, with 8 bases identical to TRBD2. Trimming took 10 bases from V and 0 from J; bases not matched to a gene: 5. The length of the CDR3 is 14 residues. Germline CDR1 and CDR2: SGHAT and FQNNGV. The CDR3 region is CATAGGSSYNEQFF. CDR3 sequence (DNA): TGTGCCACCGCGGGAGGCAGCTCCTACAATGAGCAGTTCTTC.

This clonotype was seen at least ten times. V gene TRBV3-1 combines with J gene TRBJ2-2, with TRBD2 matching over 8 bases. The V gene's germline CDR1 is LGHDT and CDR2 YNNKEL (reference sequence). There are 13 residues in the CDR3. V shed 3 bases, J shed 6 bases, and the junction held 0 bases outside the gene matches. In DNA, the CDR3 is TGTGCCAGCAGCCAGGGACTAGCCGGGGAGCTGTTTTTT. As protein: CASSQGLAGELFF.